This TCR beta chain was obtained from a study of identical twins. Study outcomes and limitations: A lower insertion count was a feature of abundant cord blood beta clonotypes, with no such feature in memory repertoires. Researchers caution that invariant MAIT and iNKT cells could partly confound zero-insertion analyses.

In this sample, this clonotype turned up many times. Its antigen is unidentified. CDR3 length equals 14 residues. Trimming pared 5 bases from V and 5 bases from J, leaving 15 bases between. Unique molecular identifiers were in the cDNA, with template-switch universal primer binding. TCRdb reprocessed the 5' RACE reads via MiXCR and lists one record per CDR3 protein. The table has under 300,000 distinct CDR3 sequences, more than 12% seen once. The TCR comes from a woman under 30 in good health. The V and J genes are TRBV12-3 or TRBV12-4 and TRBJ2-5; no definite D call. The specimen sequenced was memory (CD45RO+) T cells sorted from blood. Here the CDR3 DNA reads TGTGCCAGCAGTCCCCGGAATAGGCCCGAGACCCAGTACTTC. Its translation: CASSPRNRPETQYF.